These T cell receptor beta chains were read from a single sample in a study of early T cells in non-severe SARS-CoV-2 infection. MiXCR, run by TCRdb on the 5' RACE reads, gives a single entry per CDR3 protein. The table has about 40,000 distinct CDR3 sequences, 5.8% seen once; the top ten hold roughly 26%. Material: whole blood. These TCRs come from an adult who was a healthcare worker with PCR-confirmed SARS-CoV-2 infection or an uninfected control (not recorded which). The CDR3 runs from the conserved cysteine through the conserved F or W. D genes are given only for firm matches. Not all rows give a size; the values are once, few, many and, for expanded clones, a class.

clone_size | j_call | d_call | v_call | cdr3_nt | cdr3_aa
NA | TRBJ2-7 | TRBD1 | TRBV6-2/TRBV6-3 | TGTGCCAGCAGTTACGGGACAGCGTCCTGGAACGAGCAGTACTTC | CASSYGTASWNEQYF
many | TRBJ2-1 | TRBD1 | TRBV28 | TGTGCCAGCAGTTCCAATCAAAACAGGGGTTTC | CASSSNQNRGF
few | TRBJ2-7 | TRBD1 | TRBV20-1 | TGCAGTGCTAGATCCGGACAGGCCTACGAGCAGTACTTC | CSARSGQAYEQYF
many | TRBJ2-3 | NA | TRBV7-9 | TGTGCCAGCAGCTTAGGGGCTTCGGGCACAGATACGCAGTATTTT | CASSLGASGTDTQYF
many | TRBJ2-7 | TRBD2 | TRBV2 | TGTGCCAGCACGCGGACTAGCGGGGGGGCAAATGTGCAGTACTTC | CASTRTSGGANVQYF
many | TRBJ1-2 | NA | TRBV7-8 | TGTGCCAGCAGCCCGCACAAGGCGGGGGGCTACACCTTC | CASSPHKAGGYTF
NA | TRBJ1-2 | NA | TRBV29-1 | TGCAGCGTTGTCTTCGGGTCTGTCTATGGCTACACCTTC | CSVVFGSVYGYTF
many | TRBJ2-2 | TRBD2 | TRBV20-1 | TGCAGTGCTAGAGATCCCAACACACCGGGACTAGCGGGGGTCGGGGAGCTGTTTTTT | CSARDPNTPGLAGVGELFF
NA | TRBJ2-7 | NA | TRBV29-1 | TGCAGCGTGTCCCGGACTGCCACCTACGAGCAGTACTTC | CSVSRTATYEQYF
many | TRBJ2-7 | TRBD2 | TRBV9 | TGTGCCAGCAGCTCACCCGCGGGGGAACCAGATAATTACGAGCAGTACTTC | CASSSPAGEPDNYEQYF
many | TRBJ2-1 | TRBD2 | TRBV28 | TGTGCCAGCAGAACCATACGGGGGGGCTACAATGAGCAGTTCTTC | CASRTIRGGYNEQFF
NA | TRBJ1-5 | NA | TRBV7-2 | TGTGCCAGCAGCCAGGAGGGCAATCAGCCCCAGCATTTT | CASSQEGNQPQHF
many | TRBJ1-1 | NA | TRBV5-1 | TGCGCCAGCAGCTTGTGGATGGCCACTGAAGCTTTCTTT | CASSLWMATEAFF
few | TRBJ2-3 | NA | TRBV27 | TGTGCCAGCAGCAACACAGATACGCAGTATTTT | CASSNTDTQYF
many | TRBJ1-2 | TRBD1 | TRBV20-1 | TGCAGTGCAGAGGAGACAGGGTACTATGGCTACACCTTC | CSAEETGYYGYTF
many | TRBJ2-1 | TRBD2 | TRBV12-3/TRBV12-4 | TGTGCCAGCAGTTTATCTACGGGAGGGCCGTACTACAATGAGCAGTTCTTC | CASSLSTGGPYYNEQFF
many | TRBJ2-7 | TRBD2 | TRBV5-1 | TGCGCCAGCAGCCCACAGTCTTCGACTAGCGGGGGATCCTACGAGCAGTACTTC | CASSPQSSTSGGSYEQYF
many | TRBJ1-1 | NA | TRBV4-1 | TGCGCCAGCAGCCAAGAAAGGGTTGGGTCAAACACTGAAGCTTTCTTT | CASSQERVGSNTEAFF
many | TRBJ1-1 | NA | TRBV12-3/TRBV12-4 | TGTGCCAGCAGCAAAACAGGGATGGGTTATGCTGAAGCTTTCTTT | CASSKTGMGYAEAFF
NA | TRBJ2-4 | TRBD1 | TRBV11-2 | TGTGCCAGCAGCTTACTGGCAGGGGGAAACATTCAGTACTTC | CASSLLAGGNIQYF
many | TRBJ2-6 | NA | TRBV7-2 | TGTGCCAGCAGCCAGAGAGTGACGTCTGGGGCCAACGTCCTGACTTTC | CASSQRVTSGANVLTF
few | TRBJ2-5 | NA | TRBV20-1 | TGCAGTGCTAGATCGAGGACGGGAGTGGAGACCCAGTACTTC | CSARSRTGVETQYF
many | TRBJ2-1 | NA | TRBV30 | TGTGCCTGGAGTTGGACTGGACCCAATGAGCAGTTCTTC | CAWSWTGPNEQFF
many | TRBJ1-4 | NA | TRBV12-3/TRBV12-4 | TGTGCCAGCAGTTTACGAGGGGCAACTGAAAAACTGTTTTTT | CASSLRGATEKLFF
NA | TRBJ2-1 | NA | TRBV11-2 | TGTGCCAGCAGCTTAGGCCTAGCGATCTCCTACAATGAGCAGTTCTTC | CASSLGLAISYNEQFF
few | TRBJ1-5 | TRBD1 | TRBV7-8 | TGTGCCAGCAGGTCAACAGGGGGCGGGAACAATCAGCCCCAGCATTTT | CASRSTGGGNNQPQHF
few | TRBJ2-2 | TRBD1 | TRBV12-3/TRBV12-4 | TGTGCCAGCACCAGGACAGGGGGGACCGGGGAGCTGTTTTTT | CASTRTGGTGELFF